Listed below are T cell receptor beta chains from one sample, sequenced in a study of neurological immune-mediated disorders. TCRdb re-called the 5' RACE reads through MiXCR, storing one row per CDR3 protein. The sample lists about 92,000 distinct CDR3 sequences; under 4.5% were seen once. Sequencing used PBMCs. Receptors originate from a woman aged 45-65 years with multiple sclerosis. Each CDR3 is given with its conserved first and last residue. D genes are given only for firm matches. For some rows the clone size is stated as once, few or many, or as a class when expanded; others skip it.

size,V,D,J,DNA,CDR3
many,TRBV3-1,TRBD2,TRBJ2-3,TGTGCCACCCATTCGTCTCAGGGACTAGCATTGTATTTT,CATHSSQGLALYF
many,TRBV6-6,NA,TRBJ2-3,TGTGCCAGCAGTTGGGGGGGGCCAGATACGCAGTATTTT,CASSWGGPDTQYF
many,TRBV6-6,TRBD1,TRBJ2-6,TGTGCCAGCAGTTACTCGACTGCCACAGGGGTCTCTGGGGCCAACGTCCTGACTTTC,CASSYSTATGVSGANVLTF
many,TRBV3-1,TRBD2,TRBJ2-1,TGTGCCAGCAGCAGGGTAGCGGGGGGCCCCTCCTACAATGAGCAGTTCTTC,CASSRVAGGPSYNEQFF
many,TRBV7-2,NA,TRBJ2-1,TGTGCCAGCAGCTCAGTTTTCTTTGGGTCCTACAATGAGCAGTTCTTC,CASSSVFFGSYNEQFF
NA,TRBV7-9,NA,TRBJ2-7,TGTGCCAGCGGCCTGGTCTACGAGCAGTACTTC,CASGLVYEQYF
many,TRBV6-5,NA,TRBJ1-5,TGTGCCAGCAGTTCCAGAGATTATAGCAATCAGCCCCAGCATTTT,CASSSRDYSNQPQHF
many,TRBV9,TRBD1,TRBJ1-2,TGTGCCAGCAGCGTAGCTATTGTCGGGTTGACAGGGGGACGAACTAATGGCTACACCTTC,CASSVAIVGLTGGRTNGYTF
many,TRBV27,NA,TRBJ2-1,TGTGCCAGCAGTCCCTGGGGCGAGCGGAACAATGAGCAGTTCTTC,CASSPWGERNNEQFF
many,TRBV10-3,TRBD2,TRBJ2-3,TGTGCCATGGGGACTAGCGGCACAGATACGCAGTATTTT,CAMGTSGTDTQYF
many,TRBV6-1,TRBD2,TRBJ2-2,TGTGCCAGCAGTAAAGGGACTACGAACACCGGGGAGCTGTTTTTT,CASSKGTTNTGELFF
many,TRBV7-2,TRBD2,TRBJ2-2,TGTGCCAGCAGCTTAGTTGGACAAGGCGGGGGTCTGTTTTTT,CASSLVGQGGGLFF
many,TRBV5-1,NA,TRBJ2-7,TGCGCCAGCAGCTTGGAGGTATCGGGCGAGCAGTACTTC,CASSLEVSGEQYF
NA,TRBV12-3/TRBV12-4,NA,TRBJ1-1,TGTGCCAGCAGCCTAAGGGCCATTGAAGCTTTCTTT,CASSLRAIEAFF
many,TRBV7-2,NA,TRBJ2-7,TGTGCCAGCAGCTTACTCGGGGGAGACTCCACCTACGAGCAGTACTTC,CASSLLGGDSTYEQYF
NA,TRBV7-2,TRBD1,TRBJ2-3,TGTGCCAGCAGAGGGGACAGGCCCTTCACAGATACGCAGTATTTT,CASRGDRPFTDTQYF
many,TRBV5-5,TRBD1,TRBJ1-5,TGTGCCAGCAGCCAGGACAGGGTAGGACAGCCCCAGCATTTT,CASSQDRVGQPQHF
many,TRBV9,NA,TRBJ2-4,TGTGCCAGCAGCTATTCGTGCTGCGCAGCCAAAAACATTCAGTACTTC,CASSYSCCAAKNIQYF
many,TRBV5-1,NA,TRBJ2-7,TGCGCCAGCAGCTCGGACAGCTACGAGCAGTACTTC,CASSSDSYEQYF
many,TRBV20-1,TRBD1,TRBJ1-5,TGCAGTGCTGGCTGGACAGGTAGCAATCAGCCCCAGCATTTT,CSAGWTGSNQPQHF
many,TRBV5-1,NA,TRBJ2-7,TGCGCCAGCAGCTTGTTAGGTGAGGCGCGCGGGGAGCAGTACTTC,CASSLLGEARGEQYF
many,TRBV7-9,TRBD2,TRBJ2-3,TGTGCCAGCAGCTTGCCGCTAGCGGTGGGCACAGATACGCAGTATTTT,CASSLPLAVGTDTQYF
many,TRBV20-1,NA,TRBJ2-3,TGCAGTGCTAGAGATCTACTGCGGATCCCCGATACGCAGTATTTT,CSARDLLRIPDTQYF